The sequence of this T cell receptor beta chain was determined in a study of human T cells and chemical hapten exposure. As for time point: pre-sensitization, week 0. The sample's treatment: therapeutic diphenylcyclopropenone sensitization with weekly scalp DPC. V lost 10 bases and J 0 bases, leaving 14 bases between the germline ends. Looked up from germline, CDR1 is SEHNR and CDR2 is FQNEAQ (reference sequence). This CDR3 has 14 residues. This clonotype was counted only a few times. In the source study's methods: A per-sample median of about 96,000 TCRs was observed, with a range of roughly 20,000 to 690,600. TCRdb independently ran MiXCR on the RACE reads; one entry per CDR3 protein. For this entry, the V and J calls and clone size follow TCRdb and not the study's own pipeline. The data contain 250,000 or so distinct CDR3 sequences, over 7.5% of them singletons.

This chain joins TRBV7-9 and TRBJ2-3; D is perhaps TRBD1 (5 bases). This material consisted of whole blood, taken in connection with sensitization to the hapten diphenylcyclopropenone (DPC). This clonotype originated in a man aged 18 to 29 with alopecia areata. Some clones in this sample may be carry-over from other donors' samples. CDR3 in DNA: TGTGCCACCCCGGCCAGGGCTAGCACAGATACGCAGTATTTT. This sequence encodes CATPARASTDTQYF.